Presented here are 16 T cell receptor beta chains from one specimen sequenced in a study of cytomegalovirus exposure and HLA in healthy donors. The PCR ran on 60 Vbeta and 13 Jbeta primers. This table comes from immunoSEQ multiplex PCR, and its TCRdb copy is limited to in-frame clones, with some not included. The sample includes 90,000 to 100,000 clones, 75% to 80% seen only once; the top ten take 6% to 8.5%. Sequencing input: PBMCs. These receptor sequences come from a female donor in good health and CMV-seronegative.

There are a few counts of this clone. The chain uses TRBV5-1 and TRBJ1-4; D is unclear. CDR3 size: 15 residues. The germline V gene has CDR1 SGHRS and CDR2 YFSETQ. Trimming shortened V by 2 bases and J by 0 bases, and 8 bases separated the two germline ends. Here the CDR3 DNA reads TGCGCCAGCAGCTTTAGCAGAGCAACTAATGAAAAACTGTTTTTT. This codes for CASSFSRATNEKLFF.

This clone is a singleton in its sample. This rearrangement joins TRBV9 to TRBJ1-5, with 10 positions matching TRBD1. The V and J ends lost 0 bases and 4 bases, in that order; junction bases with no gene match: 4. In germline, CDR1 is SGDLS, CDR2 YYNGEE. The CDR3 length is 16 residues. The CDR3 DNA sequence: TGTGCCAGCAGCGTAGACGTGGGACAGGGGAATCAGCCCCAGCATTTT. Amino acids: CASSVDVGQGNQPQHF.

A word on this clone: Other DNA sequences in this sample translate to the same CDR3. J is TRBJ1-1 and V is TRBV4-2; TRBD1 aligns across 9 bases. The CDR3 is 15 amino acids. J was trimmed by 3 bases and V by 1 base; bases with no gene match: 3. The germline CDR1 and CDR2 sequences are LGHNA and YNFKEQ. Here the CDR3 reads CASSQVRTGDTEAFF. The CDR3, as DNA: TGTGCCAGCAGCCAAGTTCGGACAGGGGACACTGAAGCTTTCTTT.

V and J are TRBV9 and TRBJ2-7; weak D call: TRBD2 (7 bases). V lost 3 bases, J lost 0 bases, and 16 bases lay in between. The CDR3 consists of 16 residues. Germline CDR1 is SGDLS and CDR2 is YYNGEE. CDR3 coding DNA: TGTGCCAGCAGCGCAGGGGACGGCGGGAGCTCCTACGAGCAGTACTTC. It encodes CASSAGDGGSSYEQYF.

This rearrangement joins TRBV5-1 to TRBJ2-3; tentatively, D is TRBD2 (5 bases). V was trimmed by 1 base and J by 2 bases, leaving 20 bases between them. The CDR3 runs 18 residues. Germline CDR1 and CDR2: SGHRS and YFSETQ. CDR3 coding DNA: TGCGCCAGCAGCTTGAATATTGGGGAGAAGGGTTTCACAGATACGCAGTATTTT. Translated: CASSLNIGEKGFTDTQYF.

This clone was counted once. The rearrangement links TRBV27 to TRBJ1-2, with 9 nucleotides matching TRBD1. V trimming: 8 bases; J trimming: 1 base; junction bases outside the gene matches: 8. Germline V gene sequence: CDR1 MNHEY, CDR2 SMNVEV (reference sequence). This CDR3 is built from 15 residues. Here the CDR3 DNA reads TGTGCCAGCGGGAGGGACAGGGCCATTAACTATGGCTACACCTTC. It specifies CASGRDRAINYGYTF.

This chain joins TRBV10-3 and TRBJ1-1; D ambiguous. Germline V gene lookup returns CDR1 ENHRY and CDR2 SYGVKD. CDR3 length: 13 residues. Trimming shortened V by 5 bases and J by 1 base, and 8 bases separated the two germline ends. The CDR3 spells CAISPTANTEAFF. The CDR3 DNA reads as TGTGCCATCAGTCCCACAGCGAACACTGAAGCTTTCTTT.

This clone was seen a few times. CDR3 in DNA: TGTGCCAGCAGTCTTTCGTGGCTAGCGGGAGGCCTCCTCTACAATGAGCAGTTCTTC. Protein product: CASSLSWLAGGLLYNEQFF. The chain combines TRBV13 with TRBJ2-1; 11 bases match TRBD2. The germline gives CDR1 PRHDT, CDR2 FYEKMQ (reference sequence). Trimming cost V 6 bases and J 3 bases; bases outside gene matches: 16. This CDR3 region has 19 residues.

This sequence joins TRBV15 and TRBJ1-2, with 7 bases matching TRBD1. The CDR3 covers 13 residues. The J segment lost 7 bases and the V segment lost 1 base, leaving 3 bases of the junction unmatched. In germline, CDR1 is LNHNV, CDR2 YYDKDF (reference sequence). The DNA of the CDR3 is TGTGCCACCAGCAGAGGGGGGACAGCTGGCTACACCTTC. Translation: CATSRGGTAGYTF.

This sequence joins TRBV7-8 and TRBJ1-3, with D perhaps matching TRBD1 (6 bases). Trimming removed 1 base at V and 8 bases at J, with 15 bases between. This CDR3 has 15 residues. Germline loops: CDR1 SGHVS, CDR2 FQNEAQ. Written as DNA, the CDR3 is TGTGCCAGCAGCTTAGAAGGGATCAGGGGTGACACCATATATTTT. It codes for CASSLEGIRGDTIYF.

The chain couples TRBV4-1 to TRBJ2-7, with 7 positions matching TRBD1. Trimming at V came to 4 bases and at J to 6 bases, leaving 0 bases not matched to a gene. This CDR3 has 11 residues. CDR1 is MGHRA, CDR2 YSYEKL, per germline. CDR3 nucleotides: TGCGCCAGCAGCCCAGGGGGCGAGCAGTACTTC. It yields the protein CASSPGGEQYF.

This clone was seen only a few times. The chain is built from TRBV12-5 and TRBJ1-1, with D perhaps matching TRBD1 (6 bases). V dropped 5 bases and J dropped 5 bases, with 15 bases sitting between them. The germline gives CDR1 LGHNT, CDR2 FRNRAP. The CDR3 spans 14 residues. CDR3 residues: CASGEGRGGTEAFF. The CDR3 coding sequence is TGTGCTAGTGGTGAAGGACGAGGGGGAACTGAAGCTTTCTTT. Full variable domain (remainder filled in from reference TRBV12-5 and TRBJ1-1): DARVTQTPRHKVTEMGQEVTMRCQPILGHNTVFWYRQTMMQGLELLAYFRNRAPLDDSGMPKDRFSAEMPDATLATLKIQPSEPRDSAVYFCASGEGRGGTEAFFGQGTRLTVV.

V is TRBV29-1 and J is TRBJ2-2, with D uncertain. Germline loops: CDR1 SQVTM, CDR2 ANQGSEA. There are 14 residues in the CDR3. The ends were cut back, 4 bases at V and 4 bases at J, with 13 bases in the middle. In DNA form, the CDR3 reads TGCAGCGTTGTAGGCGCAGGTAGCACCGGGGAGCTGTTTTTT. Protein product: CSVVGAGSTGELFF.

The chain combines TRBV27 with TRBJ1-5, with 7 bases that match TRBD1. The length of the CDR3 is 16 residues. After removal of 0 bases from V and 5 bases from J, the junction contained 7 bases not matched to a gene. The germline V gene has CDR1 MNHEY and CDR2 SMNVEV (reference sequence). CDR3 residues: CASSLSGRGFYQPQHF. DNA of the CDR3: TGTGCCAGCAGTTTATCAGGCAGGGGGTTTTATCAGCCCCAGCATTTT.

The chain couples TRBV7-8 to TRBJ2-2, with 9 bases matching TRBD2. CDR3 length: 19 residues. Germline CDR1 SGHVS, CDR2 FQNEAQ. V gave up 6 bases and J gave up 7 bases; unmatched junction bases: 21. In DNA, the CDR3 is TGTGCCAGCAGAGCCAGACTGGGGTTGATAGCGGGGGATGGCGGGGAGCTGTTTTTT. Translation: CASRARLGLIAGDGGELFF.

The sample holds a few counts of this clone. The chain couples TRBV5-1 to TRBJ2-7; tentative D call: TRBD2 (5 bases). CDR3 size: 17 residues. Trimming stripped 4 bases from V and 2 bases from J, with 22 bases between. Germline V gene data show CDR1 as SGHRS and CDR2 as YFSETQ. CDR3 coding DNA: TGCGCCAGCAGCCACCCCCGGGATAGGCCAACGGCCTACGAGCAGTACTTC. It encodes CASSHPRDRPTAYEQYF.